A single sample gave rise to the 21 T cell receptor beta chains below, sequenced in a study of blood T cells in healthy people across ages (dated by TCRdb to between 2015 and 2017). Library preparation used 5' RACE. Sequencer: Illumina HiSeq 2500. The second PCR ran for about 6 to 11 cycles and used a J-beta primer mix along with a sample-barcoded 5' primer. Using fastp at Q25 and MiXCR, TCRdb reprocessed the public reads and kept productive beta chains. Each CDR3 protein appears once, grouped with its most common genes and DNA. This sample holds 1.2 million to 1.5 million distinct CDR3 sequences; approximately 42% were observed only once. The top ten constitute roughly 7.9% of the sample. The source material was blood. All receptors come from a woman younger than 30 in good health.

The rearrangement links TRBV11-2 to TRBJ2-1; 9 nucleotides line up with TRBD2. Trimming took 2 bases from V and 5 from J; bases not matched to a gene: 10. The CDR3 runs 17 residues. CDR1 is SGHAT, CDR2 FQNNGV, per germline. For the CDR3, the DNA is TGTGCCAGCAGCTTATGGTTTAGCGGGAGAAGGGACAATGAGCAGTTCTTC. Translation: CASSLWFSGRRDNEQFF.

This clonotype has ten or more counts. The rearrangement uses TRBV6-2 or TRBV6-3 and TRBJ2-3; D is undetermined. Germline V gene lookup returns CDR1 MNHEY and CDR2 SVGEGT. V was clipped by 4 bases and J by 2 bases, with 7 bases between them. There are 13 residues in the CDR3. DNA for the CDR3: TGTGCCAGCAGTTCCCAAAACACAGATACGCAGTATTTT. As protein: CASSSQNTDTQYF.

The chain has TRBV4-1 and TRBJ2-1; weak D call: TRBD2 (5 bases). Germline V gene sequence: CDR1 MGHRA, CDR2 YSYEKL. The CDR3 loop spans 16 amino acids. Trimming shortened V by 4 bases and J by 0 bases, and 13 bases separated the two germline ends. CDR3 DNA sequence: TGCGCCAGCAGCCTCCCGAGGGTTACCTCCTACAATGAGCAGTTCTTC. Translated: CASSLPRVTSYNEQFF.

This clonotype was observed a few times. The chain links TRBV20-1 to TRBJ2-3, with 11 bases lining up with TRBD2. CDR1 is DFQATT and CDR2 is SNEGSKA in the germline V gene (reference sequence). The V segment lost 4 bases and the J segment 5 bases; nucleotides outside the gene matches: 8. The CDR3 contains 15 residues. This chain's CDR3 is CSATLAGGFQDTQYF. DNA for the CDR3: TGCAGTGCTACGCTAGCGGGGGGTTTTCAAGATACGCAGTATTTT.

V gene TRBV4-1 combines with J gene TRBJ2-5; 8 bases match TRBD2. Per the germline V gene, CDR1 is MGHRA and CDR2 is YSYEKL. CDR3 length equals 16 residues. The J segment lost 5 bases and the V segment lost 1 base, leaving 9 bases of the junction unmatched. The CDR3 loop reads CASSQVGLAGSETQYF. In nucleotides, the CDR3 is TGCGCCAGCAGCCAAGTAGGGCTAGCGGGCTCTGAGACCCAGTACTTC.

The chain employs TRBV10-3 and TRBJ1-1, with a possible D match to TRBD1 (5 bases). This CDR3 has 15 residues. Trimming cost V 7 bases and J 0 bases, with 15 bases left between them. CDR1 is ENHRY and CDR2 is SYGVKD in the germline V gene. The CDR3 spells CAIKTTEGMNTEAFF. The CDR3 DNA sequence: TGTGCCATCAAGACGACAGAGGGCATGAACACTGAAGCTTTCTTT.

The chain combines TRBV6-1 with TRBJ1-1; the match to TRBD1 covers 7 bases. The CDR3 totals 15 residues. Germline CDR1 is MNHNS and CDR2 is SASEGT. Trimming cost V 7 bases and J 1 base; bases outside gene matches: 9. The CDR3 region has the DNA TGTGCCAGCATGAGGGGACAGCAAAGGAACACTGAAGCTTTCTTT. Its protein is CASMRGQQRNTEAFF.

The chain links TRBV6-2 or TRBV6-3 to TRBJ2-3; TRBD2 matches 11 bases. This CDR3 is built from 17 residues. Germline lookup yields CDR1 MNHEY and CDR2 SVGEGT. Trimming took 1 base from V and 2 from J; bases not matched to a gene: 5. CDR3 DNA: TGTGCCAGCAGTTACTTTTCTAGCGGGGGGATCACAGATACGCAGTATTTT. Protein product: CASSYFSSGGITDTQYF.

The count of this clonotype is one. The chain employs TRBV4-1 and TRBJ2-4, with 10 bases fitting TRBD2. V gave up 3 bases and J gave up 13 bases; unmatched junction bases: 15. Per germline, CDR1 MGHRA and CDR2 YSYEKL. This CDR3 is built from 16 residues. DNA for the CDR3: TGCGCCAGCAGCCACGGAGGAATAGCGGGAGGTCCTGAGCAGTACTTC. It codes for CASSHGGIAGGPEQYF.

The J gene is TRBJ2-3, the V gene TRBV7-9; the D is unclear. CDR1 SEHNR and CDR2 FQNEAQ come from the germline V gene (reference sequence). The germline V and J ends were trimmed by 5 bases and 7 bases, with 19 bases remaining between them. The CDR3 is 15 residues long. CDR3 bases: TGTGCCAGCAGCACCTGGGCTCCTATTGACTATACGCAGTATTTT. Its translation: CASSTWAPIDYTQYF.

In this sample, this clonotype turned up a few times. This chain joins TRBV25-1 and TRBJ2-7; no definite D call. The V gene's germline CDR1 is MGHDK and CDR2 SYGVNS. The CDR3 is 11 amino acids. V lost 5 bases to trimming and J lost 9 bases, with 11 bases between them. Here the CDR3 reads CASSLTGGQYF. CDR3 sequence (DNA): TGTGCCAGCAGTCTGACCGGCGGGCAGTACTTC.

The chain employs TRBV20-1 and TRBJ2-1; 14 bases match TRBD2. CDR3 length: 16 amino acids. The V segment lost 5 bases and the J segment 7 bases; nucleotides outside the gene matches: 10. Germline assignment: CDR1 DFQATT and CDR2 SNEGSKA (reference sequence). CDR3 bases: TGCAGTGCTCCCGGGACTAGCGGGGGCTTTATTAATGAGCAGTTCTTC. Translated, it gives CSAPGTSGGFINEQFF.

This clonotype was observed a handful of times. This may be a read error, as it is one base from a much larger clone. The CDR3 loop is CSVEPRDRTKNIQYF. The CDR3 region has the DNA TGCAGCGTTGAACCCCGGGACAGGACAAAAAACATTCAGTACTTC. The gene calls are TRBV29-1 and TRBJ2-4, with TRBD1 matching 8 bases. From germline, CDR1 is SQVTM and CDR2 ANQGSEA. Trimming cost V 2 bases and J 4 bases; bases outside gene matches: 7. The CDR3 length is 15 residues.

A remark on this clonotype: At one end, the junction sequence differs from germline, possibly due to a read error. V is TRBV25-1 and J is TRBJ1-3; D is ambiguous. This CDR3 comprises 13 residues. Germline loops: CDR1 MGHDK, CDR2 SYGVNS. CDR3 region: CAGSTPGGNTIYF. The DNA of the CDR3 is TGTGCCGGCAGTACGCCGGGGGGAAACACCATATATTTT.

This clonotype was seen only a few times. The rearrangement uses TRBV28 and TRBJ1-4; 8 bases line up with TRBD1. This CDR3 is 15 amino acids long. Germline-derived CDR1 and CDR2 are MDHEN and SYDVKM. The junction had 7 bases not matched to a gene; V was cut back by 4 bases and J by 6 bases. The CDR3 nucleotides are TGTGCCAGCAGTTGGCCCGAGACAGGGGATGAAAAACTGTTTTTT. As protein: CASSWPETGDEKLFF.

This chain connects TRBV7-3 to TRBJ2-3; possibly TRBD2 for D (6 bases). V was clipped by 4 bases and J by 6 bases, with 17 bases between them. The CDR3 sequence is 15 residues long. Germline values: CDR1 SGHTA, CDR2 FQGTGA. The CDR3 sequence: CASSSTGLLADTQYF. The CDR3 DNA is TGTGCCAGCAGCTCCACGGGACTCCTCGCGGATACGCAGTATTTT.

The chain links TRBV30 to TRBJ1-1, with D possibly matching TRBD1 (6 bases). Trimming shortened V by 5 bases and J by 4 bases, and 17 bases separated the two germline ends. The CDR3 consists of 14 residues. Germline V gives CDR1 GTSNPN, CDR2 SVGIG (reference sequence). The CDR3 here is CAWGPTGDVTEAFF. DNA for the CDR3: TGTGCCTGGGGCCCGACAGGCGACGTCACTGAAGCTTTCTTT.

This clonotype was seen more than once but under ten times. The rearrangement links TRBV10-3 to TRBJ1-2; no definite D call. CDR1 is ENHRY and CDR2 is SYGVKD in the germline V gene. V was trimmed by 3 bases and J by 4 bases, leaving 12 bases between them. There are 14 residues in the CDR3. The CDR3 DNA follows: TGTGCCATCAGTGAAGAGGTCAGCGTCTATGGCTACACCTTC. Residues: CAISEEVSVYGYTF.

CDR3 amino acids: CASTSDRPGLGYTQYF. In DNA, the CDR3 is TGTGCCAGCACCTCGGACAGGCCGGGGCTCGGCTATACGCAGTATTTT. This chain connects TRBV12-3 or TRBV12-4 to TRBJ2-3; 7 bases agree with TRBD1. Losses at the gene ends were 7 bases for V and 7 bases for J; bases not matched to a gene: 17. This CDR3 region has 16 residues.

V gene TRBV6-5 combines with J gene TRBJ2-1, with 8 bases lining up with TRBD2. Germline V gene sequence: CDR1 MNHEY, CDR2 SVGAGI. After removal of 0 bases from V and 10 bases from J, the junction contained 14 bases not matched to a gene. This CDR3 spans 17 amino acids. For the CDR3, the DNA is TGTGCCAGCAGTTACTCTAGCCCGGGAGGGGGTGGTATCGAGCAGTTCTTC. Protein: CASSYSSPGGGGIEQFF.

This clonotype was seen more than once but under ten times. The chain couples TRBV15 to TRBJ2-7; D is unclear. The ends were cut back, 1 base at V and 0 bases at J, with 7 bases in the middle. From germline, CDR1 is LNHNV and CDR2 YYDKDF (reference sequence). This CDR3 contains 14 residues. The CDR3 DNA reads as TGTGCCACCAGCAGAGGCGGAAACTCCTACGAGCAGTACTTC. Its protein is CATSRGGNSYEQYF.